This T cell receptor (beta chain) was sequenced during a study of cytomegalovirus exposure and HLA in healthy donors. General observations from the study: With DRB1 most and HLA-C fewest, TCR association rates differed between HLA loci in a later analysis.

This clone was observed a single time. Its antigen is not identified. The V gene lost 2 bases and the J gene lost 3 bases, with 11 bases spanning the gap. CDR3 length: 14 amino acids. Germline V lookup: CDR1 PRHDT, CDR2 FYEKMQ (reference sequence). Use of 60 Vbeta and 13 Jbeta primers characterized the PCR. Produced via immunoSEQ multiplex PCR; TCRdb's table is partial and in-frame only. The sample lists some 270,000 clones, about 93% seen once, with about 1.8% in the top ten. The chain carries TRBV13 and TRBJ2-7; D gene unclear. The sample taken for sequencing was PBMCs. The receptor's source is a girl aged 2 to 9 in good health and CMV-seronegative. CDR3 sequence (DNA): TGTGCCAGCAGCTTACGAGGTCTGAACTACGAGCAGTACTTC. Translated, it gives CASSLRGLNYEQYF.